These 32 T cell receptor beta chains were sequenced from one sample in a study of T cell changes during pregnancy in multiple sclerosis. Clones were sequenced by immunoSEQ multiplex PCR, and TCRdb holds only the in-frame ones, with some missing. This sample yields approximately 97,000 clones, of which roughly 89% are seen a single time; approximately 1.7% belongs to the top ten. This specimen was peripheral blood, taken after pregnancy. The receptors were gathered from a female donor in good health, enrolled as a control in a pregnancy study.

The chain uses TRBV6-5 and TRBJ2-7; 7 bases are a match to TRBD1. The CDR3 runs to 14 residues. Germline CDR1 is MNHEY and CDR2 is SVGAGI. The J segment lost 6 bases and the V segment lost 7 bases, leaving 12 bases of the junction unmatched. The CDR3 region is CASTKTGRDVEQYF. The DNA for the CDR3 is TGTGCCAGCACCAAGACAGGGCGAGACGTCGAGCAGTACTTC.

The chain's CDR3 is CASSTGARATDTQYF. CDR3 in DNA: TGTGCCAGCAGTACTGGGGCCAGGGCGACAGATACGCAGTATTTT. The chain joins TRBV6-6 to TRBJ2-3, with D maybe TRBD1 (5 bases). The length of the CDR3 is 15 residues. Trimming left V 5 bases short and J 3 bases short, with 15 bases between. Germline loops: CDR1 MNHNY, CDR2 SVGAGI (reference sequence).

The J gene is TRBJ2-2, the V gene TRBV7-9, with TRBD2 matching 11 bases. The CDR3 length is 16 residues. Unmatched junction bases numbered 2, after V lost 1 base and J lost 4 bases. Germline V lookup: CDR1 SEHNR, CDR2 FQNEAQ (reference sequence). The CDR3 protein is CASSLVLAGATGELFF. CDR3 nucleotide sequence: TGTGCCAGCAGCTTAGTACTAGCGGGGGCCACCGGGGAGCTGTTTTTT.

The CDR3 region has the DNA TGTGCCAGCTCACGCGACAGGTCCTATGGCTACACCTTC. Translated: CASSRDRSYGYTF. This rearrangement joins TRBV27 to TRBJ1-2; maybe TRBD1 (6 bases). Germline CDR1 is MNHEY and CDR2 is SMNVEV (reference sequence). Trimming took 8 bases from V and 4 from J, leaving 14 bases between them. The CDR3 is made up of 13 amino acids.

In its sample, this clone was seen once. The CDR3 sequence is CASSPKVRDRPNTGELFF. The CDR3 nucleotides read TGTGCCAGCAGCCCAAAGGTCAGGGACAGACCGAACACCGGGGAGCTGTTTTTT. The chain joins TRBV21-1 to TRBJ2-2; the table's D gene call, TRBD1, was not cross checked with the DNA. TRBV21-1 corresponds to a pseudogene. CDR3 size: 18 residues.

The rearrangement links TRBV7-2 to TRBJ1-1, with TRBD1 identical over 10 bases. CDR1 is SGHTA, CDR2 FQGNSA, per germline. This CDR3 contains 15 residues. After removal of 5 bases from V and 2 bases from J, the junction contained 5 bases not matched to a gene. The CDR3 bases are TGTGCCAGCAGCACACAGACAGGGGGCAACACTGAAGCTTTCTTT. It encodes CASSTQTGGNTEAFF.

This clone occurred a few times. Here the CDR3 DNA reads TGTGCCAGCAGCTCGACAGGGGACTATGGCTACACCTTC. Amino acids: CASSSTGDYGYTF. The V gene is TRBV7-2, the J gene TRBJ1-2; 8 nucleotides align to TRBD1. V shed 4 bases and J 3 bases; nucleotides not matched to a gene: 1. The CDR3 is 13 residues long. Germline V gives CDR1 SGHTA, CDR2 FQGNSA.

The rearrangement joins TRBV27 to TRBJ1-5, with 8 bases that match TRBD1. Trimming at V came to 8 bases and at J to 4 bases, leaving 10 bases not matched to a gene. Germline-derived CDR1 and CDR2 are MNHEY and SMNVEV (reference sequence). This CDR3 spans 15 amino acids. The CDR3 DNA reads TGTGCCAGCTCCAAAACAGGGGGACGGAATCAGCCCCAGCATTTT. Translating gives CASSKTGGRNQPQHF.

V is TRBV19 and J is TRBJ1-6, with TRBD1 matching over 8 bases. The germline CDR1 and CDR2 sequences are LNHDA and SQIVND (reference sequence). Germline trimming cut 3 bases from V and 9 bases from J; bases unmatched to any gene: 7. This CDR3 comprises 15 residues. The DNA of the CDR3 is TGTGCCAGTAGTATTCGACAGGGGAGAGTTTCACCCCTCCACTTT. Its protein product is CASSIRQGRVSPLHF.

This sequence joins TRBV5-1 and TRBJ2-7; 10 positions match TRBD2. Per the germline V gene, CDR1 is SGHRS and CDR2 is YFSETQ. V was pared by 3 bases and J by 0 bases, with 9 bases of the junction left unmatched. This CDR3 is 17 amino acids long. The DNA of the CDR3 is TGCGCCAGCAGCTCCGGGACTAGCGTCAGGAGCTCCTACGAGCAGTACTTC. Its translation is CASSSGTSVRSSYEQYF.

Comments on this clone: This sample includes further DNA sequences coding for the same CDR3. This rearrangement joins TRBV4-1 to TRBJ2-3; unclear D gene. Trimming left V 0 bases short and J 5 bases short, with 9 bases between. The CDR3 consists of 14 residues. Looked up from germline, CDR1 is MGHRA and CDR2 is YSYEKL. The CDR3 nucleotides read TGCGCCAGCAGCCAAGATCGTCCCGGAGATACGCAGTATTTT. It yields the protein CASSQDRPGDTQYF.

This clone was found once. The genes are TRBV4-1 and TRBJ2-5, with D maybe TRBD1 (6 bases). The J call may be wrong; the DNA end is better matched by TRBJ2-7. Germline V CDR1 and CDR2: MGHRA, YSYEKL. CDR3 length equals 15 residues. The CDR3 spells CASSQPGPGAYEQYF. In DNA, the CDR3 is TGCGCCAGCAGCCAGCCAGGTCCAGGGGCGTACGAGCAGTACTTC.

The rearrangement links TRBV6-6 to TRBJ2-7, with D possibly TRBD2 on 5 matching bases. Germline CDR1 MNHNY, CDR2 SVGAGI (reference sequence). This CDR3 has 12 residues. Trimming stripped 4 bases from V and 3 bases from J, with 7 bases between. As DNA, the CDR3 is TGTGCCAGCAGTTTAGAGGGCTACGAGCAGTACTTC. As protein: CASSLEGYEQYF.

This clone appeared a single time. The chain recombines TRBV2 with TRBJ2-5; 7 bases agree with TRBD1. The V gene's germline CDR1 is SNHLY and CDR2 FYNNEI. V shed 11 bases and J 4 bases; nucleotides not matched to a gene: 4. CDR3 length equals 11 residues. In DNA form, the CDR3 reads TGTGCCCTCAGGGGGTCAGAGACCCAGTACTTC. Protein: CALRGSETQYF.

The chain combines TRBV5-4 with TRBJ2-3, with D possibly being TRBD2 (6 bases). V shed 3 bases and J shed 4 bases, with 9 bases lying between them. CDR3 size: 13 residues. From germline, CDR1 is SGHNT and CDR2 YYREEE (reference sequence). DNA of the CDR3: TGTGCCAGCAGCTCCGGGACTTCAGATACGCAGTATTTT. Amino acid sequence: CASSSGTSDTQYF. Combining the CDR3 with reference TRBV5-4 and TRBJ2-3 gives the whole variable domain ETGVTQSPTHLIKTRGQQVTLRCSSQSGHNTVSWYQQALGQGPQFIFQYYREEENGRGNFPPRFSGLQFPNYSSELNVNALELDDSALYLCASSSGTSDTQYFGPGTRLTVL.

The chain employs TRBV16 and TRBJ2-1, with a tentative D call TRBD1 (6 bases). CDR1 and CDR2 (germline): KGHSY, FQNENV. Deletions cut 0 bases from V and 6 bases from J, with 6 bases between. The CDR3 length is 13 residues. The CDR3 loop is CASSQSQGNEQFF. CDR3 DNA: TGTGCCAGCAGCCAATCACAGGGCAATGAGCAGTTCTTC.

This clone was counted between two and nine times. This sequence joins TRBV7-3 and TRBJ1-1, with 7 nucleotides matching TRBD1. Germline CDR1 reads SGHTA; CDR2 reads FQGTGA. The CDR3 sequence is 14 residues long. The J segment lost 3 bases and the V segment lost 3 bases, leaving 4 bases of the junction unmatched. CDR3 DNA: TGTGCCAGCAGCTTCGGGACAGATTACACTGAAGCTTTCTTT. It encodes CASSFGTDYTEAFF.

The chain joins TRBV30 to TRBJ2-7; 7 positions agree with TRBD1. CDR3 length: 13 residues. Germline trimming cut 3 bases from V and 4 bases from J; bases unmatched to any gene: 6. CDR1 and CDR2 from the germline V gene are GTSNPN and SVGIG (reference sequence). CDR3 protein: CAWRRDSPYEQYF. DNA for the CDR3: TGTGCCTGGAGGAGGGACAGCCCGTACGAGCAGTACTTC.

This clone was found a few times. The chain carries TRBV5-1 and TRBJ1-4; a weak D match, TRBD1 (5 bases). Between the trimmed V and J ends, which lost 0 bases and 8 bases, there was a span of 14 bases. CDR1 is SGHRS and CDR2 is YFSETQ in the germline V gene. The CDR3 extends over 15 amino acids. The CDR3 coding sequence is TGCGCCAGCAGCTTGGCGGGCAGGGAAGGGGAAAAACTGTTTTTT. Its protein is CASSLAGREGEKLFF.

This chain links TRBV4-2 with TRBJ1-2; D is possibly TRBD1 (6 bases). CDR1 LGHNA and CDR2 YNFKEQ come from the germline V gene. The length of the CDR3 is 16 residues. Trimming left V 1 base short and J 8 bases short, with 20 bases between. CDR3 amino acids: CASSQGGGGFGGGYTF. DNA for the CDR3: TGTGCCAGCAGCCAAGGGGGGGGCGGGTTTGGTGGAGGCTACACCTTC.

This clone was recorded at least ten times. V usage is TRBV19 and J usage is TRBJ1-5; possibly TRBD1 for D (5 bases). This CDR3 spans 14 amino acids. Trimming took 9 bases from V and 0 from J, leaving 12 bases between them. Germline CDR1 is LNHDA and CDR2 is SQIVND (reference sequence). CDR3: CASDSFGSNQPQHF. The CDR3 DNA sequence: TGTGCCAGCGACAGCTTTGGTAGCAATCAGCCCCAGCATTTT.

This clone was detected once. The J gene is TRBJ2-3, the V gene TRBV7-9; 8 nucleotides match TRBD1. CDR1 and CDR2 (germline): SEHNR, FQNEAQ (reference sequence). Germline trimming cut 5 bases from V and 2 bases from J; bases unmatched to any gene: 6. The CDR3 is made up of 15 amino acids. The CDR3 region is CASSLTGASTDTQYF. The CDR3 DNA sequence: TGTGCCAGCAGCCTGACAGGGGCCTCCACAGATACGCAGTATTTT.

This clone was detected only a few times. The chain recombines TRBV14 with TRBJ1-1; D is ambiguous. CDR1 and CDR2 from the germline V gene are SGHDN and FVKESK. The CDR3 loop spans 14 amino acids. V gave up 1 base and J gave up 4 bases, with 10 bases separating them. The CDR3 region is CASSQGWRRTEAFF. DNA of the CDR3: TGTGCCAGCAGCCAAGGGTGGCGGCGCACTGAAGCTTTCTTT.

The rearrangement links TRBV5-5 to TRBJ1-6; 10 bases align to TRBD1. V dropped 5 bases and J dropped 0; count of bases not matched to a gene: 11. CDR1 SGHKS and CDR2 YYEKEE come from the germline V gene (reference sequence). The length of the CDR3 is 19 residues. The CDR3 loop is CASSSRQGAFSSYNSPLHF. In nucleotides, the CDR3 is TGTGCCAGCAGTTCCAGACAGGGGGCCTTCTCCTCCTATAATTCACCCCTCCACTTT.

The chain recombines TRBV4-2 with TRBJ2-1, with TRBD2 matching 12 bases. This CDR3 is 18 amino acids long. The germline V gene has CDR1 LGHNA and CDR2 YNFKEQ. The V and J ends lost 5 bases and 4 bases, in that order; junction bases with no gene match: 12. The CDR3 spells CASSAHTSGGSLYNEQFF. In DNA, the CDR3 is TGTGCCAGCAGCGCACACACTAGCGGGGGGAGCCTGTACAATGAGCAGTTCTTC.

This clone was observed once. The chain links TRBV7-2 to TRBJ1-6; no firm D call. The V end lost 1 base, the J end lost 7 bases, and 8 bases lay between the germline ends. This CDR3 comprises 14 residues. Germline V gene lookup returns CDR1 SGHTA and CDR2 FQGNSA. This CDR3 reads CASSLGGVNSPLHF. The CDR3 DNA sequence: TGTGCCAGCAGCTTAGGGGGAGTCAATTCACCCCTCCACTTT.

This clone showed up just once. The chain employs TRBV29-1 and TRBJ2-1; 8 bases align to TRBD2. CDR1 is SQVTM and CDR2 is ANQGSEA in the germline V gene. CDR3 length: 13 residues. V was pared by 8 bases and J by 7 bases, with 10 bases of the junction left unmatched. CDR3 amino acids: CSSRVAGINEQFF. DNA for the CDR3: TGCAGCTCCCGGGTAGCGGGGATTAATGAGCAGTTCTTC.

The chain employs TRBV7-8 and TRBJ2-7; TRBD2 aligns across 8 bases. V shed 5 bases, J shed 3 bases, and the junction held 9 bases outside the gene matches. The CDR3 loop spans 15 amino acids. Germline assignment: CDR1 SGHVS and CDR2 FQNEAQ. The DNA of the CDR3 is TGTGCCAGCAGCCCAGGAACCGGGACTAGCTACGAGCAGTACTTC. Translated: CASSPGTGTSYEQYF.

This clone occurred a few times. This chain uses TRBV27 with TRBJ1-2, with a weak D call TRBD1 (5 bases). Germline CDR1 and CDR2: MNHEY and SMNVEV (reference sequence). Between the trimmed V and J ends, which lost 6 bases and 3 bases, there was a span of 11 bases. CDR3 length: 13 amino acids. CDR3 region: CASRPGQHYGYTF. For the CDR3, the DNA is TGTGCCAGCAGGCCCGGACAACACTATGGCTACACCTTC.

In its sample, this clone was seen many times. This sequence joins TRBV19 and TRBJ2-3, with no clear D. The CDR3 has 16 residues. Germline CDR1 is LNHDA and CDR2 is SQIVND (reference sequence). Trimming stripped 5 bases from V and 2 bases from J, with 17 bases between. The DNA of the CDR3 is TGTGCCAGTAGTGGTTGGCCAGGCCCCCTCACAGATACGCAGTATTTT. Translation gives CASSGWPGPLTDTQYF.

This chain links TRBV7-8 with TRBJ2-7; 9 positions match TRBD2. The CDR3 spans 15 residues. Per germline, CDR1 SGHVS and CDR2 FQNEAQ. V lost 3 bases to trimming and J lost 0 bases; unmatched junction nucleotides: 3. The CDR3 coding sequence is TGTGCCAGCAGCTTGAGCGGGGGGCCCTCCTACGAGCAGTACTTC. Translation: CASSLSGGPSYEQYF.

The chain is built from TRBV7-2 and TRBJ2-7; D not resolved. Trimming left V 2 bases short and J 7 bases short, with 6 bases between. The CDR3 runs 11 residues. Per germline, CDR1 SGHTA and CDR2 FQGNSA. The CDR3 region has the DNA TGTGCCAGCAGCTTAAATCTTGAGCAGTACTTC. This gives the protein CASSLNLEQYF.